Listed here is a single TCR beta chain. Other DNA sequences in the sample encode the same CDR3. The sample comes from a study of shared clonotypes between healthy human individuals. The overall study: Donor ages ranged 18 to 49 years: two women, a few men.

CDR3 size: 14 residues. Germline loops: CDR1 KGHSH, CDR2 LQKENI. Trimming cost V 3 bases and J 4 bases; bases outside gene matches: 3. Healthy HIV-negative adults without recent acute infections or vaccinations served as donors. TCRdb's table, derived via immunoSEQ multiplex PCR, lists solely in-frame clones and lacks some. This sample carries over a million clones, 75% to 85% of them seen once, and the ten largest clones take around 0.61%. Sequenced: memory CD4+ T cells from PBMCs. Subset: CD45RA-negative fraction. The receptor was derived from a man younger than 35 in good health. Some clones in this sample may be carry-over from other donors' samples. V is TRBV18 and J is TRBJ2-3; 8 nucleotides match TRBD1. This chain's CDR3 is CASSPSQGADTQYF. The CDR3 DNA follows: TGTGCCAGCTCACCTTCACAGGGGGCAGATACGCAGTATTTT.